These T cell receptor beta chains were read from a single sample in a study of blood T cell repertoires in COVID-19. Measured with immunoSEQ multiplex PCR; TCRdb has only the in-frame clones, and not every one. The table lists 300,000 or so clones, roughly 88% of them singletons. The sequenced sample was peripheral blood. These receptors were taken from a woman in her twenties or thirties with COVID-19, enrolled during active disease. Both conserved end residues are part of each CDR3. Fields, in order: J gene, D gene, clone size, V gene, CDR3 protein, CDR3 DNA. The D gene is left open where the match is weak. Clone size is stated in some rows and not others, as once, few, many or a class when expanded.

TRBJ1-1	TRBD1	few	TRBV7-2	CASSFRTGEGTEAFF	TGTGCCAGCAGCTTTCGGACAGGGGAGGGCACTGAAGCTTTCTTT
TRBJ2-7	TRBD1	-	TRBV27	CASSPGDRATYEQYF	TGTGCCAGCAGTCCTGGGGACAGGGCAACCTACGAGCAGTACTTC
TRBJ2-1	-	-	TRBV9	CASSVVPGEQFF	TGTGCCAGCAGCGTAGTTCCTGGCGAGCAGTTCTTC
TRBJ2-2	-	-	TRBV10-3	CAVGRAGELFF	TGTGCCGTGGGTCGGGCCGGGGAGCTGTTTTTT
TRBJ2-1	-	-	TRBV27	CASSISQGSNAQFF	TGTGCCAGCAGTATATCACAGGGTTCCAACGCGCAGTTCTTC
TRBJ1-6	TRBD1	-	TRBV5-1	CASSPTGNNNSPLHF	TGCGCCAGCAGCCCGACAGGGAACAATAATTCACCCCTCCACTTT
TRBJ1-2	TRBD1	-	TRBV19	CASSHPSTGGEGYTF	TGTGCCAGTAGTCATCCCTCGACAGGGGGCGAGGGCTACACCTTC
TRBJ2-3	TRBD2	-	TRBV27	CASSLSPQRGDTDTQYF	TGTGCCAGCAGTTTAAGCCCCCAGCGGGGGGACACAGATACGCAGTATTTT
TRBJ2-7	-	-	TRBV28	CASSSEYEQYF	TGTGCCAGCAGTAGCGAGTACGAGCAGTACTTC
TRBJ1-3	-	-	TRBV5-8	CASSLGDRRKYSGNTIYF	TGTGCCAGCAGCTTGGGAGACAGGCGAAAGTATTCTGGAAACACCATATATTTT
TRBJ2-1	TRBD2	-	TRBV12-5	CASGLEAGGRYNEQFF	TGTGCTAGTGGTTTAGAAGCGGGAGGAAGGTACAATGAGCAGTTCTTC
TRBJ1-5	-	-	TRBV3-1/TRBV3-2	CASSQGGHDNQPQHF	TGTGCCAGCAGCCAGGGGGGGCATGACAATCAGCCCCAGCATTTT
TRBJ2-7	-	-	TRBV11-1	CASSLARQGPKYF	TGTGCCAGCAGCTTAGCGCGGCAGGGGCCTAAGTACTTC
TRBJ1-6	-	-	TRBV28	CASSGGPRSPLHF	TGTGCCAGCAGCGGGGGGCCTCGGTCACCCCTCCACTTT
TRBJ2-7	TRBD2	-	TRBV7-8	CASSLVVAGGPSYEQYF	TGTGCCAGCAGCTTAGTAGTGGCGGGAGGGCCCTCCTACGAGCAGTACTTC
TRBJ1-1	-	-	TRBV6-5	CASSLQGNTEAFF	TGTGCCAGCAGTTTACAGGGAAACACTGAAGCTTTCTTT
TRBJ1-2	-	-	TRBV28	CASSSPGAYGYTF	TGTGCCAGCAGTTCTCCAGGTGCCTATGGCTACACCTTC
TRBJ1-5	TRBD1	-	TRBV30	CAWSVQGDQPQHF	TGTGCCTGGAGTGTACAGGGGGATCAGCCCCAGCATTTT
TRBJ1-2	-	-	TRBV19	CATGTSNYGYTF	TGTGCCACTGGGACTTCTAACTATGGCTACACCTTC
TRBJ2-2	-	-	TRBV3-1/TRBV3-2	CASGATITGELFF	TGTGCCAGCGGAGCCACCATCACCGGGGAGCTGTTTTTT
TRBJ2-7	-	-	TRBV9	CASSVGLAYEQYF	TGTGCCAGCAGCGTAGGATTAGCCTACGAGCAGTACTTC
TRBJ2-6	TRBD2	-	TRBV9	CASSVGLAGASGANVLTF	TGTGCCAGCAGCGTGGGACTAGCGGGAGCCTCTGGGGCCAACGTCCTGACTTTC
TRBJ1-6	TRBD1	-	TRBV28	CASSSPQGQDNSPLHF	TGTGCCAGCAGCAGCCCCCAGGGACAGGATAATTCACCCCTCCACTTT
TRBJ1-6	-	-	TRBV28	CASRTIYNSPLHF	TGTGCCAGCAGGACTATATATAATTCACCCCTCCACTTT
TRBJ2-7	TRBD2	-	TRBV9	CASSPRTSGFYGQYF	TGTGCCAGCAGCCCCAGGACTAGCGGTTTCTACGGGCAGTACTTC
TRBJ1-1	-	-	TRBV11-2	CASSSSRSGEAFF	TGTGCCAGCAGCTCATCTAGGTCAGGGGAGGCTTTCTTT
TRBJ1-2	-	-	TRBV6-5	CASSPRGLGLYGYTF	TGTGCCAGCAGTCCGAGGGGACTAGGGCTTTATGGCTACACCTTC
TRBJ1-2	TRBD1	-	TRBV29-1	CSVEGGTGTLNYGYTF	TGCAGCGTTGAAGGTGGGACAGGGACACTTAACTATGGCTACACCTTC
TRBJ2-7	-	-	TRBV4-1	CASSQDRTYEQYF	TGCGCCAGCAGCCAAGACAGAACCTACGAGCAGTACTTC
TRBJ2-2	TRBD2	-	TRBV6-6	CASSKLAGELAGELFF	TGTGCCAGCAGTAAACTAGCGGGAGAGCTTGCCGGGGAGCTGTTTTTT
TRBJ2-1	-	-	TRBV19	CASCEGESTGEQFF	TGTGCCAGTTGCGAGGGAGAAAGTACCGGGGAGCAGTTCTTC
TRBJ2-3	TRBD1	-	TRBV29-1	CSKTGGTDTQYF	TGCAGTAAAACAGGGGGTACAGATACGCAGTATTTT
TRBJ1-1	TRBD1	-	TRBV6-5	CASTGGKLTTEAFF	TGTGCCAGTACAGGGGGGAAGCTGACCACTGAAGCTTTCTTT
TRBJ1-5	-	-	TRBV10-2	CASSDTYQPQHF	TGCGCCAGCAGTGATACTTATCAGCCCCAGCATTTT
TRBJ1-5	-	once	TRBV24-1	CATASIFLAIVIGPRDQANQPQHF	TGTGCCACAGCGTCAATTTTCCTAGCAATTGTAATCGGGCCCCGAGATCAAGCAAATCAGCCCCAGCATTTT